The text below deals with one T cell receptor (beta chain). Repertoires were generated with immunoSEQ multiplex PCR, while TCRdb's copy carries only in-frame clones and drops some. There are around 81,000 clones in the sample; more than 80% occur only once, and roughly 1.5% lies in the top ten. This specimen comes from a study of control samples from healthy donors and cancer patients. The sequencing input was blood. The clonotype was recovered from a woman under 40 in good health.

CDR3 nucleotides: TGTGCCAGCTGTAAGATCAACGTGGGGGAGACCCAGTACTTC. Translating it yields CASCKINVGETQYF. The chain links TRBV2 to TRBJ2-5; D is undetermined. Trimming stripped 8 bases from V and 5 bases from J, with 18 bases between. There are 14 residues in the CDR3. The V gene's germline CDR1 is SNHLY and CDR2 FYNNEI.